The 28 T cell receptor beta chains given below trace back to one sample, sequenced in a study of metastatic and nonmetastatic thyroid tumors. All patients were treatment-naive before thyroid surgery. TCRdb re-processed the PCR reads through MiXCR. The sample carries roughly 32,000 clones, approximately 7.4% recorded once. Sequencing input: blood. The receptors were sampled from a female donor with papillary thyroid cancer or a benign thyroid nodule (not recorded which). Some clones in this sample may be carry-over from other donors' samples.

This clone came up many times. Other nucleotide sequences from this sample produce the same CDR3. CDR3 bases: TGTGCCAGCAGTCCGAGGGGTGGTGGAGGTAATGAAAAACTGTTTTTT. Translated: CASSPRGGGGNEKLFF. The V and J genes are TRBV28 and TRBJ1-4; a weak D match, TRBD1 (5 bases). CDR3 size: 16 residues. The V gene lost 5 bases and the J gene lost 4 bases, with 17 bases spanning the gap. In germline, CDR1 is MDHEN, CDR2 SYDVKM.

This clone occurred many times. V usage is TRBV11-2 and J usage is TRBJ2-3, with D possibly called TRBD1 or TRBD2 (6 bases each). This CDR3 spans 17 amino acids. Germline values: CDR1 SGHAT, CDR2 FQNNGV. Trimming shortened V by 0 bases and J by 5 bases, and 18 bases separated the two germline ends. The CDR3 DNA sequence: TGTGCCAGCAGCTTAGATCTTGTAAGGGGGGCCAAAGATACGCAGTATTTT. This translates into CASSLDLVRGAKDTQYF.

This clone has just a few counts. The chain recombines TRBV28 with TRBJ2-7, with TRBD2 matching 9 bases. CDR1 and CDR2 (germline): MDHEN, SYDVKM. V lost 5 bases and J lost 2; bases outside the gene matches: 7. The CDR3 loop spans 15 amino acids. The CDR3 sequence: CASSEAGGRAYEQYF. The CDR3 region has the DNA TGTGCCAGCAGTGAAGCTGGCGGGAGGGCCTACGAGCAGTACTTC. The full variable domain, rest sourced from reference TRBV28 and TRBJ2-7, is DVKVTQSSRYLVKRTGEKVFLECVQDMDHENMFWYRQDPGLGLRLIYFSYDVKMKEKGDIPEGYSVSREKKERFSLILESASTNQTSMYLCASSEAGGRAYEQYFGPGTRLTVT.

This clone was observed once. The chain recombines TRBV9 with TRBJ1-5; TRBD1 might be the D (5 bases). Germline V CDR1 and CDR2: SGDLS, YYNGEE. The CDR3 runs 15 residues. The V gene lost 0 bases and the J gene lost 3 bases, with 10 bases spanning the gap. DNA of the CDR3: TGTGCCAGCAGCGTAGATGTAGGGGCCAATCAGCCCCAGCATTTT. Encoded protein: CASSVDVGANQPQHF. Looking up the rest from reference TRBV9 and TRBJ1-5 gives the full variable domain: DSGVTQTPKHLITATGQRVTLRCSPRSGDLSVYWYQQSLDQGLQFLIQYYNGEERAKGNILERFSAQQFPDLHSELNLSSLELGDSALYFCASSVDVGANQPQHFGDGTRLSIL.

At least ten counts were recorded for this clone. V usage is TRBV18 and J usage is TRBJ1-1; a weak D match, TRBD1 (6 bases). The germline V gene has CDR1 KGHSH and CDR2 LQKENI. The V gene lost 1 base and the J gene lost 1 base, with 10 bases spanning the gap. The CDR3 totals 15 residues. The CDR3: CASSPRQGQNTEAFF. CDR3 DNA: TGTGCCAGCTCACCACGGCAGGGGCAGAACACTGAAGCTTTCTTT.

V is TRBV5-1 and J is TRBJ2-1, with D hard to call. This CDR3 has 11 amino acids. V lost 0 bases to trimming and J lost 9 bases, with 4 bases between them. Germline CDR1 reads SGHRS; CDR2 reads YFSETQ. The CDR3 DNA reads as TGCGCCAGCAGCTTGGAGGGTGAGCAGTTCTTC. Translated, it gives CASSLEGEQFF.

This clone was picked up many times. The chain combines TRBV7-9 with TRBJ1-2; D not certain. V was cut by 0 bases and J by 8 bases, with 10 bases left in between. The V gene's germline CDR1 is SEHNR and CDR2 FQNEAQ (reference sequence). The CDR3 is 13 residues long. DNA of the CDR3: TGTGCCAGCAGCTTAGCCGGTATGGGGGGCTACACCTTC. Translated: CASSLAGMGGYTF. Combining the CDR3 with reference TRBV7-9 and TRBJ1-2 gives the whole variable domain DTGVSQNPRHKITKRGQNVTFRCDPISEHNRLYWYRQTLGQGPEFLTYFQNEAQLEKSRLLSDRFSAERPKGSFSTLEIQRTEQGDSAMYLCASSLAGMGGYTFGSGTRLTVV.

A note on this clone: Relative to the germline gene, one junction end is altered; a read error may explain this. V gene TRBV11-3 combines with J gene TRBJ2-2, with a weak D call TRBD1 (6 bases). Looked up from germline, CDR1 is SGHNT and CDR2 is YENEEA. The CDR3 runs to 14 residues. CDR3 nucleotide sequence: TGTGCCAGCAGTTGGGACACCGGCACCGGGGAGCCGTTTTTT. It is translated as CASSWDTGTGEPFF.

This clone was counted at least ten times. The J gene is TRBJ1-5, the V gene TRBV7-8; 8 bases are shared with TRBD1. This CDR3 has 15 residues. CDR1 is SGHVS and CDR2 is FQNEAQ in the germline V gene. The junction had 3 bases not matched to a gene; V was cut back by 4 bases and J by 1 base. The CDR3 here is CASSSRDRSNQPQHF. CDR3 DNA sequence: TGTGCCAGCAGCTCCCGGGACAGGAGCAATCAGCCCCAGCATTTT.

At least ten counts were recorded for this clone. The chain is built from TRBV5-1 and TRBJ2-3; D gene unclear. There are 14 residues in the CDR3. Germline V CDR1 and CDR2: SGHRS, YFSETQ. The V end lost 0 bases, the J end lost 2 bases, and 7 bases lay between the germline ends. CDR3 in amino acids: CASSLGVSTDTQYF. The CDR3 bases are TGCGCCAGCAGCTTGGGTGTCTCCACAGATACGCAGTATTTT.

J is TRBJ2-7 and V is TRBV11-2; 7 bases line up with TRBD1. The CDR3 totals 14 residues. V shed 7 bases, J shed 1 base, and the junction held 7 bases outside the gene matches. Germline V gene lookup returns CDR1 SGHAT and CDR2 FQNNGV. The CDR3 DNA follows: TGTGCCAGCAACCCCGGGACAGCTTCCTACGAGCAGTACTTC. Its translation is CASNPGTASYEQYF.

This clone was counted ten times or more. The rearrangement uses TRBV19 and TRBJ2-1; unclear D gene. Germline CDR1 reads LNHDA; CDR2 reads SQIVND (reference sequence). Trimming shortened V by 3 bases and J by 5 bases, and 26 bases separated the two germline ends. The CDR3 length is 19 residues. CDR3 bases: TGTGCCAGTAGTATCACCCATCACCGGGCGGCGCCTTTAAACAATGAGCAGTTCTTC. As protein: CASSITHHRAAPLNNEQFF.

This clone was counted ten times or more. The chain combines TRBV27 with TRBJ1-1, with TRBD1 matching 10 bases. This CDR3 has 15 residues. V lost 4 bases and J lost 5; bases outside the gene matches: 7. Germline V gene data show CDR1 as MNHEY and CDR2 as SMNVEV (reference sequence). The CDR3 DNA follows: TGTGCCAGCAGTTCCTGGACAGGGGGGGGAACTGAAGCTTTCTTT. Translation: CASSSWTGGGTEAFF.

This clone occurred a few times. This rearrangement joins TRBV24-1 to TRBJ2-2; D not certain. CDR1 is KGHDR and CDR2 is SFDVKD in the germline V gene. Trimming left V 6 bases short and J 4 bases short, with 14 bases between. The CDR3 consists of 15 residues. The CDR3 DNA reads TGTGCCACCAGTTATACGGACGGTGGCACCGGGGAGCTGTTTTTT. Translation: CATSYTDGGTGELFF.

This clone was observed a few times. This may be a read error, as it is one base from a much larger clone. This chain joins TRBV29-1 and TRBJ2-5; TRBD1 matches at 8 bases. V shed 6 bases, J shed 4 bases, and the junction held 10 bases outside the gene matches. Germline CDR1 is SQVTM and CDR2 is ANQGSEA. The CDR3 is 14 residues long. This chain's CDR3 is CSVQGQVRSETQYF. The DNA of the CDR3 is TGCAGCGTGCAGGGACAGGTGAGGTCAGAGACCCAGTACTTC.

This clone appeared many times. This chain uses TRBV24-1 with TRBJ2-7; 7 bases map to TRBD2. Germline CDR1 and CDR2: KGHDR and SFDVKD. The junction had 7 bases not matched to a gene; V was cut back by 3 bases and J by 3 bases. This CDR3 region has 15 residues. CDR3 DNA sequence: TGTGCCACCAGTGATCCATCAGCGGGGAGCTACGAGCAGTACTTC. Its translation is CATSDPSAGSYEQYF.

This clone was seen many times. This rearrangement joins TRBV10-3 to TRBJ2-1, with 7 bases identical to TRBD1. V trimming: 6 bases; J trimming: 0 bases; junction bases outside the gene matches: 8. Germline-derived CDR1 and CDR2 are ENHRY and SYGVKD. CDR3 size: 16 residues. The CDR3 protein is CAIRDKGAGSYNEQFF. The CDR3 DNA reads TGTGCCATCAGAGATAAGGGGGCCGGCTCCTACAATGAGCAGTTCTTC.

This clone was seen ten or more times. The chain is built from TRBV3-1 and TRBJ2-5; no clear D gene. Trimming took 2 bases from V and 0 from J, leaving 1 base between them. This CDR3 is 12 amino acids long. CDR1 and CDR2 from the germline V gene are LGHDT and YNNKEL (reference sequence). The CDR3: CASSQHQETQYF. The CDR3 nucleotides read TGTGCCAGCAGCCAACACCAAGAGACCCAGTACTTC.

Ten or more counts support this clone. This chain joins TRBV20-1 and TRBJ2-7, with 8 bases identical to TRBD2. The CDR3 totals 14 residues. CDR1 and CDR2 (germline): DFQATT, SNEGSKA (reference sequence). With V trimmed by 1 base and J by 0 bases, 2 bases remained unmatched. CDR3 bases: TGCAGTGCTAGAGGTCGGGAGGGCTCCTACGAGCAGTACTTC. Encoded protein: CSARGREGSYEQYF.

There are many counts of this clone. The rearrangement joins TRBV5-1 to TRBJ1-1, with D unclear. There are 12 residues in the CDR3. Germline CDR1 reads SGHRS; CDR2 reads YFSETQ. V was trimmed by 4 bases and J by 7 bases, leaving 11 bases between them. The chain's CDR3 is CASSPETGEAFF. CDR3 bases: TGCGCCAGCAGCCCTGAGACCGGTGAAGCTTTCTTT.

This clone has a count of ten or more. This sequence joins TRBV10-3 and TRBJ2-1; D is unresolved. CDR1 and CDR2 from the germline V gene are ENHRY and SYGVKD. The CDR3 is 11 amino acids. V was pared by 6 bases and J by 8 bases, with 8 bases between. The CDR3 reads CAIREEDEQFF. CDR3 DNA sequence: TGTGCCATCAGGGAAGAGGATGAGCAGTTCTTC.

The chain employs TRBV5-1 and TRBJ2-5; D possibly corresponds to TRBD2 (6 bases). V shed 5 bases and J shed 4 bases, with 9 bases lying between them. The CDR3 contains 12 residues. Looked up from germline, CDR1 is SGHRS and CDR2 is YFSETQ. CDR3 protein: CASRLAGETQYF. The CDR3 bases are TGCGCCAGCAGACTAGCAGGAGAGACCCAGTACTTC.

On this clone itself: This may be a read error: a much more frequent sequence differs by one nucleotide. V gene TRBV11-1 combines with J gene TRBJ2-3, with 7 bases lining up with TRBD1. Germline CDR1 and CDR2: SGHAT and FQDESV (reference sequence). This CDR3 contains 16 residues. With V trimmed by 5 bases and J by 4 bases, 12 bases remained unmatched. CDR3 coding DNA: TGTGCCAGCAGCCCACTACAAGGGGGCGGAGCAGATACGCAGTATTTT. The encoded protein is CASSPLQGGGADTQYF.

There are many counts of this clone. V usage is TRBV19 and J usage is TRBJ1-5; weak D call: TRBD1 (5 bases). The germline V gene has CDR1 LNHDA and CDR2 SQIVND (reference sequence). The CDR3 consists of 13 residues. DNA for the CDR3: TGTGCGATAGGGACCCAGCTCGGTCAGCCCCAGCATTTT. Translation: CAIGTQLGQPQHF. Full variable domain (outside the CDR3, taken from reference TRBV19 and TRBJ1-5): DGGITQSPKYLFRKEGQNVTLSCEQNLNHDAMYWYRQDPGQGLRLIYYSQIVNDFQKGDIAEGYSVSREKKESFPLTVTSAQKNPTAFYLCAIGTQLGQPQHFGDGTRLSIL.

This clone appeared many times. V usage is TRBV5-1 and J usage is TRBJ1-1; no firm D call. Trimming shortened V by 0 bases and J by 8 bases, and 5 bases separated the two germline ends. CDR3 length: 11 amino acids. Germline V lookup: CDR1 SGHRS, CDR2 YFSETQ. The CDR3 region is CASSLGAEAFF. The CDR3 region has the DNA TGCGCCAGCAGCTTGGGGGCAGAAGCTTTCTTT.

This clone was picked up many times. CDR3 sequence: CASSQGSTGGDEQFF. The CDR3, as DNA: TGCGCCAGCAGCCAAGGATCTACCGGGGGCGATGAGCAGTTCTTC. The rearrangement links TRBV4-3 to TRBJ2-1, with D perhaps being TRBD1 or TRBD2 (6 bases each). From germline, CDR1 is LGHNA and CDR2 YSLEER. Between the trimmed V and J ends, which lost 1 base and 8 bases, there was a span of 15 bases. The CDR3 is 15 residues long.

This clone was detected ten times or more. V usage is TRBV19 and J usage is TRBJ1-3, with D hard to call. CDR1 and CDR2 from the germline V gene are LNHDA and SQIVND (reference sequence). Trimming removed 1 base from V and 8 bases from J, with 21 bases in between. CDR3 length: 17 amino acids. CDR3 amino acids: CASSIVGSAVRKDTIYF. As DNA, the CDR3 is TGTGCCAGTAGTATAGTAGGGTCGGCAGTTCGAAAGGACACCATATATTTT.

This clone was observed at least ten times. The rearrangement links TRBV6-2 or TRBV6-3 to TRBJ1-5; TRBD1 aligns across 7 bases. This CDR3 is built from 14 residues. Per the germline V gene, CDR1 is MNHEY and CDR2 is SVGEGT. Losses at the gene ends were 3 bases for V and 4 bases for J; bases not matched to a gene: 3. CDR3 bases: TGTGCCAGCAGTTATAGGGGGCTGAATCAGCCCCAGCATTTT. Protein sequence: CASSYRGLNQPQHF.